The entry below describes one T cell receptor beta chain. A read error may account for a junction end that differs from germline. To make TCR beta libraries, researchers used iRepertoire HTBI primers and Arm-PCR of CDR3 regions. From the multiplex PCR reads, TCRdb called clonotypes with MiXCR, one entry per CDR3 protein. Of about 380,000 distinct CDR3 sequences listed, roughly a sixth are singletons. This sample is drawn from a study of regulatory T cells in long-lasting Graves disease. Time point noted: newly diagnosed GD, antithyroid drugs for less than 3 months. Scientists built the TCR library using RNA that was extracted from PBMCs. Per American Thyroid Association guidelines, Graves' disease was diagnosed. The receptor's source is a female donor with Graves disease. Sequences were derived from peripheral blood mononuclear cells (PBMCs), sampled at new diagnosis, from a patient treated with antithyroid drugs.

CDR3 amino acids: CANSLVTGELFF. DNA of the CDR3: TGTGCCAACAGCTTAGTAACCGGGGAGCTGTTTTTT. The rearrangement uses TRBV7-6 and TRBJ2-2, with D unresolved. This CDR3 is built from 12 residues. The V gene's germline CDR1 is SGHVS and CDR2 FNYEAQ.